These 25 T cell receptor beta chains share one sample of origin, sequenced in a study of T cells in Graves' hyperthyroidism and ophthalmopathy. The source material, RNA transcripts, was used to amplify TCR beta CDR3 regions. Researchers ran a first-round RT-PCR on the TCR CDR3 using the HTBI primer set. Using its own MiXCR run on the multiplex PCR reads, TCRdb lists one record per CDR3 protein. This repertoire shows about 700,000 distinct CDR3 sequences, less than 15% found once; its top ten account for 10%. The specimen sequenced was blood. The receptors shown here come from a woman under 30 with Graves' hyperthyroidism.

A few counts support this clonotype. At one of its ends the junction is not consistent with the germline gene, which may arise from a read error. The gene calls are TRBV7-8 and TRBJ2-2; 15 bases agree with TRBD2. The CDR3 spans 16 residues. CDR1 and CDR2 from the germline V gene are SGHVS and FQNEAQ. The DNA for the CDR3 is TGTGCCAGCAGCCCCGGGACTAGCGGGAGGCCCGGGGGGCTGTTTTTT. Encoded protein: CASSPGTSGRPGGLFF.

This clonotype was found many times. The chain has TRBV6-1 and TRBJ1-4; perhaps TRBD1 as D (5 bases). V was shortened by 6 bases and J by 5 bases, with 16 bases between the two germline ends. The CDR3 loop spans 15 amino acids. The V gene's germline CDR1 is MNHNS and CDR2 SASEGT. Written as DNA, the CDR3 is TGTGCCAGCAGGGCTCCCGGGACCGTGAATGAAAAACTGTTTTTT. Encoded protein: CASRAPGTVNEKLFF.

As for this clonotype: This CDR3 fails to terminate in the conserved phenylalanine or tryptophan, so it likely reflects a read error. The rearrangement uses TRBV13 and TRBJ2-5; 9 nucleotides agree with TRBD2. Germline-derived CDR1 and CDR2 are PRHDT and FYEKMQ (reference sequence). Unmatched junction bases numbered 6, after V lost 5 bases and J lost 5 bases. The CDR3 contains 14 residues. The CDR3 sequence is CASSPSGARETQYL. In DNA, the CDR3 is TGTGCCAGCAGCCCTAGCGGGGCAAGGGAGACCCAGTACCTC.

Ten or more counts support this clonotype. Sequence at one end of the junction differs from germline and may be a read error. The chain is built from TRBV12-3 or TRBV12-4 and TRBJ2-3; D ambiguous. The CDR3 length is 13 residues. The CDR3 loop is CASKKVSTDTQYF. The CDR3, as DNA: TGTGCCAGCAAGAAGGTTAGCACAGACACGCAGTATTTT.

The sample holds many counts of this clonotype. The CDR3 here is CASSFRPSTYEQYF. In DNA, the CDR3 is TGTGCCAGCAGCTTCAGGCCTTCTACCTACGAGCAGTACTTC. This chain joins TRBV7-9 and TRBJ2-7; no definite D call. The germline V and J ends were trimmed by 3 bases and 2 bases, with 11 bases remaining between them. Germline V CDR1 and CDR2: SEHNR, FQNEAQ (reference sequence). This CDR3 comprises 14 residues.

This clonotype was seen ten or more times. The chain has TRBV30 and TRBJ2-7; D is perhaps TRBD1 (5 bases). This CDR3 region has 13 residues. The V end was cut by 2 bases, the J end by 5 bases, with 13 bases between. Germline assignment: CDR1 GTSNPN and CDR2 SVGIG (reference sequence). This CDR3 reads CAWSPTRVHEQYF. DNA of the CDR3: TGTGCCTGGAGTCCAACCAGGGTTCACGAGCAGTACTTC. Variable domain in full (rest from reference TRBV30 and TRBJ2-7): SQTIHQWPATLVQPVGSPLSLECTVEGTSNPNLYWYRQAAGRGLQLLFYSVGIGQISSEVPQNLSASRPQDRQFILSSKKLLLSDSGFYLCAWSPTRVHEQYFGPGTRLTVT.

This clonotype showed up many times. This rearrangement joins TRBV5-1 to TRBJ2-1, with 16 bases identical to TRBD2. With 3 bases clipped from V and 9 bases from J, the junction kept 6 bases outside the gene matches. The CDR3 sequence is 16 residues long. The germline V gene has CDR1 SGHRS and CDR2 YFSETQ. The CDR3 reads CASSSGTSGRAREQFF. CDR3 in DNA: TGCGCCAGCAGCTCCGGGACTAGCGGGAGGGCCCGTGAGCAGTTCTTC.

This clonotype was seen at least ten times. This chain connects TRBV3-1 to TRBJ1-1; D is ambiguous. The germline V gene encodes CDR1 LGHDT and CDR2 YNNKEL (reference sequence). With 4 bases removed from V and 3 bases from J, the gap between germline ends came to 9 bases. CDR3 length equals 13 residues. The DNA for the CDR3 is TGTGCCAGCAGCCCTCGTAGGGACACTGAAGCTTTCTTT. This encodes CASSPRRDTEAFF.

This clonotype was recorded many times. The chain links TRBV18 to TRBJ2-5, with 11 bases that match TRBD2. The CDR3 has 15 amino acids. In germline, CDR1 is KGHSH, CDR2 LQKENI. The trim removed 8 bases at V and 1 base at J, leaving 6 bases unmatched. The CDR3 sequence: CASSPGLAVQETQYF. The CDR3 DNA is TGTGCCAGCAGCCCGGGACTAGCGGTCCAAGAGACCCAGTACTTC.

Many counts were recorded for this clonotype. The gene calls are TRBV28 and TRBJ2-3; weak D call: TRBD1 (6 bases). The CDR3 totals 15 residues. Germline V CDR1 and CDR2: MDHEN, SYDVKM. Deletions cut 6 bases from V and 4 bases from J, with 17 bases between. CDR3 DNA: TGTGCCAGCAGCTCCTCAGGGGTACGGGCAGATACGCAGTATTTT. The encoded protein is CASSSSGVRADTQYF.

This clonotype showed up many times. This chain joins TRBV2 and TRBJ2-3; 16 bases fit TRBD2. Per germline, CDR1 SNHLY and CDR2 FYNNEI. The trim removed 6 bases at V and 6 bases at J, leaving 3 bases unmatched. The CDR3 contains 15 residues. DNA for the CDR3: TGTGCCAGCAGCGCGGGACTAGCGGGAGGGGATACGCAGTATTTT. Translation gives CASSAGLAGGDTQYF.

The V call is TRBV5-8, the J call TRBJ2-2, with D tentatively TRBD1 (6 bases). Germline V CDR1 and CDR2: SGHTS, YDEGEE. Trimming cost V 5 bases and J 5 bases, with 13 bases left between them. This CDR3 region has 14 residues. In nucleotides, the CDR3 is TGTGCCAGCAGACTTACAGGGTTAACCGGGGAGCTGTTTTTT. Translating gives CASRLTGLTGELFF.

The table lists this clonotype with many counts. This chain links TRBV18 with TRBJ1-1; D is perhaps TRBD1 (5 bases). Germline CDR1 is KGHSH and CDR2 is LQKENI. V shed 2 bases and J shed 3 bases, with 7 bases lying between them. The CDR3 length is 13 residues. CDR3 sequence: CASSPGAHTEAFF. DNA of the CDR3: TGTGCCAGCTCACCAGGGGCGCACACTGAAGCTTTCTTT.

This clonotype showed up just a few times. The J gene is TRBJ2-7, the V gene TRBV4-1; D is perhaps TRBD2 (5 bases). This CDR3 has 14 amino acids. The V end lost 0 bases, the J end lost 2 bases, and 8 bases lay between the germline ends. The germline V gene encodes CDR1 MGHRA and CDR2 YSYEKL. This chain's CDR3 is CASSQDSGTYEQYF. The CDR3 DNA is TGCGCCAGCAGCCAAGATTCGGGGACCTACGAGCAGTACTTC.

J is TRBJ2-2 and V is TRBV5-1; perhaps TRBD2 as D (5 bases). The CDR3 consists of 16 residues. Trimming shortened V by 4 bases and J by 5 bases, and 18 bases separated the two germline ends. Germline V gene data show CDR1 as SGHRS and CDR2 as YFSETQ. DNA for the CDR3: TGCGCCAGCAGCCCAACCCCGGACTTTTCGACCGGGGAGCTGTTTTTT. Its protein product is CASSPTPDFSTGELFF.

This clonotype turned up a few times. V gene TRBV7-9 combines with J gene TRBJ1-4; unclear D gene. CDR3 length: 14 amino acids. The V gene lost 1 base and the J gene lost 6 bases, with 9 bases spanning the gap. CDR1 and CDR2 (germline): SEHNR, FQNEAQ (reference sequence). The CDR3 nucleotides are TGTGCCAGCAGCTTAGATAGGGATGATGAAAAACTGTTTTTT. This gives the protein CASSLDRDDEKLFF.

This clonotype came up many times. The chain links TRBV7-2 to TRBJ2-2; the D is unclear. Per germline, CDR1 SGHTA and CDR2 FQGNSA. This CDR3 is built from 11 residues. Trimming cost V 3 bases and J 7 bases, with 3 bases left between them. The CDR3 loop reads CASSFVGELFF. CDR3 nucleotide sequence: TGTGCCAGCAGCTTTGTCGGGGAGCTGTTTTTT.

The chain has TRBV6-1 and TRBJ2-5; D ambiguous. In germline, CDR1 is MNHNS, CDR2 SASEGT. V shed 4 bases and J shed 5 bases, with 17 bases lying between them. The CDR3 runs to 15 residues. CDR3 in amino acids: CASSGNGRPQETQYF. The CDR3, as DNA: TGTGCCAGCAGTGGAAACGGACGGCCACAGGAGACCCAGTACTTC.

This clonotype showed up just a few times. V is TRBV6-1 and J is TRBJ2-1; D is undetermined. This CDR3 is 12 amino acids long. Germline V gives CDR1 MNHNS, CDR2 SASEGT. Deletions cut 7 bases from V and 7 bases from J, with 11 bases between. CDR3 sequence reads: CASNLNANEQFF. Written as DNA, the CDR3 is TGTGCCAGCAACCTGAATGCGAATGAGCAGTTCTTC.

This clonotype has at least ten counts. The rearrangement joins TRBV7-3 to TRBJ2-7; TRBD1 aligns across 7 bases. Germline CDR1 and CDR2: SGHTA and FQGTGA. The CDR3 runs to 18 residues. The trim removed 0 bases at V and 3 bases at J, leaving 14 bases unmatched. In DNA, the CDR3 is TGTGCCAGCAGCTTAACAACCCACCGACAGGGACGGGACTACGAGCAGTACTTC. Translation: CASSLTTHRQGRDYEQYF. Full variable domain (missing parts from reference TRBV7-3 and TRBJ2-7): GAGVSQTPSNKVTEKGKYVELRCDPISGHTALYWYRQSLGQGPEFLIYFQGTGAADDSGLPNDRFFAVRPEGSVSTLKIQRTERGDSAVYLCASSLTTHRQGRDYEQYFGPGTRLTVT.

In this sample, this clonotype turned up many times. In nucleotides, the CDR3 is TGTGCCAGCACCCGGGGATATGGCTACACCTTC. Its protein is CASTRGYGYTF. The gene calls are TRBV28 and TRBJ1-2, with D unresolved. Germline CDR1 and CDR2: MDHEN and SYDVKM. Deletions cut 7 bases from V and 5 bases from J, with 8 bases between. CDR3 length: 11 residues.

This clonotype occurred many times. The gene calls are TRBV18 and TRBJ2-7; no firm D call. The V end was cut by 1 base, the J end by 2 bases, with 9 bases between. The germline V gene encodes CDR1 KGHSH and CDR2 LQKENI. This CDR3 is built from 14 residues. CDR3 loop: CASSPQGSAYEQYF. CDR3 DNA sequence: TGTGCCAGCTCACCACAGGGAAGCGCCTACGAGCAGTACTTC.

This clonotype was seen at least ten times. The rearrangement uses TRBV12-3 or TRBV12-4 and TRBJ1-4, with a possible D match to TRBD1 (6 bases). This CDR3 region has 17 residues. V gave up 2 bases and J gave up 7 bases, with 20 bases separating them. CDR3 sequence reads: CASSLSQTGLVREKLFF. CDR3 sequence (DNA): TGTGCCAGCAGTTTATCCCAGACAGGCCTGGTTCGTGAAAAACTGTTTTTT.

This chain uses TRBV30 with TRBJ2-3, with D maybe TRBD1 (6 bases). This CDR3 comprises 14 residues. CDR1 is GTSNPN and CDR2 is SVGIG in the germline V gene (reference sequence). V lost 5 bases and J lost 4, with 16 bases in between. The CDR3 is CAWQQGPGADTQYF. The DNA for the CDR3 is TGTGCCTGGCAACAGGGCCCTGGGGCAGATACGCAGTATTTT.

V and J are TRBV19 and TRBJ2-7; possibly TRBD1 for D (6 bases). V lost 6 bases to trimming and J lost 2 bases, with 11 bases between them. The CDR3 contains 13 residues. Germline CDR1 is LNHDA and CDR2 is SQIVND (reference sequence). DNA of the CDR3: TGTGCCAGTAGACCAGGGGTGACCTACGAGCAGTACTTC. It specifies CASRPGVTYEQYF.